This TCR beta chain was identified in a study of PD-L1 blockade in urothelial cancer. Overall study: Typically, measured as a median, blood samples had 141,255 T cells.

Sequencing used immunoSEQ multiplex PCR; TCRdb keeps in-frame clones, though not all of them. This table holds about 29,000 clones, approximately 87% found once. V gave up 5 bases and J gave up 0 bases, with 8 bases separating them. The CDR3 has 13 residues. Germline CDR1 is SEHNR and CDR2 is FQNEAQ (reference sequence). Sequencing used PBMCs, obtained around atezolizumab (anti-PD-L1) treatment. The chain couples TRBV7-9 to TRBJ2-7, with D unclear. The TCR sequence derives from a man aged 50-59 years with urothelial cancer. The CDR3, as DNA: TGTGCCAGCAGCCTCCCTTTCTCCTACGAGCAGTACTTC. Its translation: CASSLPFSYEQYF.